This record looks at one TCR beta chain sequence and its context. Its antigen remains unidentified. Per-sample assaying covered 85,000 to 100,000 TCR templates. The method was immunoSEQ multiplex PCR; TCRdb's version includes in-frame clones alone and lacks a portion of them. The data contain about 99,000 clones, 93% of them singletons. These data are taken from a study of siplizumab effects on memory and regulatory T cells. Findings of the study overall: Alloreactive sequences from unstimulated CD4+ memory cells fell significantly with siplizumab. Naive T cells appeared more varied than memory cells and looked like key alloresponse contributors. In roughly 80-95% of proliferating CD4+ or CD8+ clones, a naive or memory phenotype could not be assigned.

The sequenced sample was Tregs sorted from blood. The receptor comes from a human donor in good health.

The DNA for the CDR3 is TGTGCCAGCAGCTTCGGAGGAGGCTCTGGGGCCAACGTCCTGACTTTC. Its protein is CASSFGGGSGANVLTF. The chain links TRBV7-9 to TRBJ2-6, with a tentative D call TRBD2 (5 bases). The CDR3 is 16 residues long. Germline CDR1 SEHNR, CDR2 FQNEAQ (reference sequence). The V and J ends lost 3 bases and 0 bases respectively, with 9 bases between them.